Below, 15 T cell receptor beta chains from the same sample are listed, as sequenced in a study of blood T cell repertoires in COVID-19. Clones were read by immunoSEQ multiplex PCR, and TCRdb kept only the in-frame ones, dropping some. This table has around 84,000 clones, roughly 90% appearing once. Sequencing used peripheral blood. These receptors came from a man aged 50-59 years with active COVID-19.

The V call is TRBV6-2 or TRBV6-3, the J call TRBJ1-2; 8 bases line up with TRBD1. This CDR3 has 16 residues. V trimming: 2 bases; J trimming: 3 bases; junction bases outside the gene matches: 8. Germline CDR1 and CDR2: MNHEY and SVGEGT. DNA for the CDR3: TGTGCCAGCAGTTACCCAGGACAGGGTGCGGACTATGGCTACACCTTC. Encoded protein: CASSYPGQGADYGYTF.

V gene TRBV7-6 combines with J gene TRBJ2-5, with D possibly being TRBD1 (5 bases). The CDR3 extends over 15 amino acids. Per germline, CDR1 SGHVS and CDR2 FNYEAQ. V was trimmed by 1 base and J by 9 bases, leaving 18 bases between them. CDR3 nucleotide sequence: TGTGCCAGCAGCTTAGACTGGCAGGGCGGACGGGCCCAGTACTTC. Protein: CASSLDWQGGRAQYF.

The rearrangement joins TRBV15 to TRBJ2-1; 8 nucleotides align to TRBD2. The CDR3 length is 16 residues. Unmatched junction bases numbered 10, after V lost 0 bases and J lost 9 bases. The germline CDR1 and CDR2 sequences are LNHNV and YYDKDF (reference sequence). CDR3 protein: CATSRDRAGGSSEQFF. The CDR3 nucleotides are TGTGCCACCAGCAGAGATAGGGCGGGGGGAAGTAGTGAGCAGTTCTTC.

Details on this clone: The junction does not match germline at one end; this may be a read error. This chain joins TRBV12-3 or TRBV12-4 and TRBJ1-2, with a tentative D call TRBD1 (6 bases). This CDR3 region has 13 residues. The chain's CDR3 is CASNPTGNSGYTF. The CDR3 DNA reads TGTGCCAGCAACCCGACAGGAAACTCTGGCTACACCTTC.

The V gene is TRBV14, the J gene TRBJ2-1; D is unclear. The CDR3 runs to 14 residues. Germline V gives CDR1 SGHDN, CDR2 FVKESK. Trimming removed 4 bases at V and 4 bases at J, with 11 bases between. In DNA, the CDR3 is TGTGCCAGCAGCCTCGGGTCCCGTTACAATGAGCAGTTCTTC. Its translation is CASSLGSRYNEQFF.

This clone was recorded once. V gene TRBV19 combines with J gene TRBJ2-7; TRBD2 matches at 12 bases. The ends lost 6 bases at V and 5 bases at J; junction bases unmatched: 11. The CDR3 contains 16 residues. The germline gives CDR1 LNHDA, CDR2 SQIVND (reference sequence). The CDR3 protein is CASSGTLAGGPHEQYF. The CDR3 DNA reads as TGTGCCAGTAGCGGGACCCTAGCGGGAGGGCCCCACGAGCAGTACTTC.

The chain is built from TRBV4-2 and TRBJ1-5, with D possibly TRBD1 on 6 matching bases. The CDR3 extends over 15 amino acids. V was clipped by 2 bases and J by 5 bases, with 13 bases between them. CDR1 is LGHNA, CDR2 YNFKEQ, per germline. CDR3 coding DNA: TGTGCCAGCAGCCAACAGGGGATGCCCCATCAGCCCCAGCATTTT. This sequence encodes CASSQQGMPHQPQHF.

J is TRBJ2-7 and V is TRBV29-1, with 8 bases fitting TRBD1. Germline V gene lookup returns CDR1 SQVTM and CDR2 ANQGSEA. The CDR3 contains 13 residues. Germline trimming cut 7 bases from V and 5 bases from J; bases unmatched to any gene: 10. CDR3 coding DNA: TGCAGCGCGCTACGGACAGGGTGGAACGAGCAGTACTTC. Translation gives CSALRTGWNEQYF.

The chain has TRBV4-1 and TRBJ2-3; TRBD2 matches at 8 bases. In germline, CDR1 is MGHRA, CDR2 YSYEKL. This CDR3 region has 16 residues. With 5 bases clipped from V and 4 bases from J, the junction kept 11 bases outside the gene matches. CDR3 coding DNA: TGCGCCAGCAGCTCGATCCGGGGGGGCCTCTCAGATACGCAGTATTTT. It encodes CASSSIRGGLSDTQYF.

J is TRBJ2-1 and V is TRBV7-2; TRBD1 might be the D (5 bases). The CDR3 is 15 residues long. CDR1 and CDR2 (germline): SGHTA, FQGNSA. Trimming cost V 1 base and J 4 bases, with 11 bases left between them. CDR3 in amino acids: CASSLGFQGYNEQFF. CDR3 bases: TGTGCCAGCAGCTTAGGGTTCCAGGGTTACAATGAGCAGTTCTTC.

The rearrangement links TRBV11-2 to TRBJ2-7; 14 nucleotides align to TRBD2. Losses at the gene ends were 4 bases for V and 6 bases for J; bases not matched to a gene: 2. The CDR3 consists of 14 residues. Per the germline V gene, CDR1 is SGHAT and CDR2 is FQNNGV. The chain's CDR3 is CASSSGLAGVEQYF. Here the CDR3 DNA reads TGTGCCAGCAGCTCGGGACTAGCGGGGGTCGAGCAGTACTTC.

The rearrangement uses TRBV7-8 and TRBJ2-7; 9 nucleotides agree with TRBD1. The germline V gene has CDR1 SGHVS and CDR2 FQNEAQ. The CDR3 loop spans 17 amino acids. With V trimmed by 5 bases and J by 4 bases, 15 bases remained unmatched. The CDR3 region is CASSPPQPGQGGYEQYF. Here the CDR3 DNA reads TGTGCCAGCAGCCCCCCCCAGCCGGGACAGGGTGGTTACGAGCAGTACTTC.

The chain couples TRBV6-6 to TRBJ1-5; possible D gene TRBD1, 6 bases. The CDR3 has 15 amino acids. Germline lookup yields CDR1 MNHNY and CDR2 SVGAGI (reference sequence). Trimming took 7 bases from V and 3 from J, leaving 16 bases between them. CDR3 in DNA: TGTGCCAGCATTGAGACAGGTGGCGTCAATCAGCCCCAGCATTTT. Its translation is CASIETGGVNQPQHF.

The chain uses TRBV19 and TRBJ2-4, with TRBD1 matching 7 bases. Germline assignment: CDR1 LNHDA and CDR2 SQIVND (reference sequence). This CDR3 has 12 residues. Losses at the gene ends were 8 bases for V and 6 bases for J; bases not matched to a gene: 4. CDR3 loop: CASGNRGNIQYF. CDR3 in DNA: TGTGCCAGTGGGAACAGGGGAAACATTCAGTACTTC.

The V gene is TRBV9, the J gene TRBJ2-1; D uncertain. The CDR3 consists of 13 residues. V lost 0 bases to trimming and J lost 7 bases, with 8 bases between them. CDR1 SGDLS and CDR2 YYNGEE come from the germline V gene. CDR3 bases: TGTGCCAGCAGCGTAGCTGAGTGGAATGAGCAGTTCTTC. Protein: CASSVAEWNEQFF.